The clone carrying this T cell receptor (beta chain) has only a few counts. The sample originates from a study of identical twins. TCRdb re-called the 5' RACE reads with MiXCR, one entry per CDR3 protein. The repertoire holds 350,000 to 450,000 distinct CDR3 sequences, with around 20% as singletons. Germline assignment: CDR1 DFQATT and CDR2 SNEGSKA (reference sequence). V dropped 2 bases and J dropped 5; count of bases not matched to a gene: 9. The CDR3 is 16 amino acids. This clonotype originated in a man aged 45-65 years in good health. The specimen was naive T cells sorted from blood. This rearrangement joins TRBV20-1 to TRBJ2-3, with 11 bases matching TRBD2. The CDR3, as DNA: TGCAGTGCTAGACTTTCTAGCGGGGGGCGGGGAGATACGCAGTATTTT. Residues: CSARLSSGGRGDTQYF.